A selection of T cell receptor beta chains follows, all from one sample in a study of T cell repertoires in cytomegalovirus infection. These receptors are not linked to any known antigen. One entry per CDR3 protein, called by TCRdb with MiXCR from the reads. The sample records about 700,000 distinct CDR3 sequences, roughly 30% being singletons. Sequenced here: cultured PBMCs, sampled from culture after CMV antigen stimulation. These receptors were obtained from a human donor in good health (CMV status not recorded). Some clones in this sample may be carry-over from other donors' samples. Both conserved end residues are part of each CDR3. D genes are given only for firm matches. Size is omitted from some rows. Given values are once, few, many or a class for expanded clones.

length,V,size,D,J,DNA,CDR3
15,TRBV6-1,-,TRBD1,TRBJ2-3,TGTGCCTGTCAGCCACGGGACAGAAACACAGATACGCAGTATTTT,CACQPRDRNTDTQYF
13,TRBV20-1,few,-,TRBJ1-2,TGCAGTGCTGAGGGGGGGAATAACTATGGCTACACCTTC,CSAEGGNNYGYTF
16,TRBV7-4,-,-,TRBJ2-1,TGTGCCAGCAGCCCACGGACGAATAGCTCCTACAATGAGCAGTTCTTC,CASSPRTNSSYNEQFF
15,TRBV20-1,-,TRBD2,TRBJ2-3,TGCAGTGCTCCTCCGGGTAGCGGGGGCGCAGATACGCAGTATTTT,CSAPPGSGGADTQYF
13,TRBV7-8,-,TRBD1,TRBJ1-2,TGTGCCAGCGGGTTTCTAGGGGGCAATGGCTACACCTTC,CASGFLGGNGYTF
14,TRBV6-2/TRBV6-3,-,TRBD2,TRBJ2-3,TGTGCCAGCAGTTGGGACTACGCCACAGATACGCAGTATTTT,CASSWDYATDTQYF
15,TRBV19,-,TRBD1,TRBJ2-7,TGTGCCAGTAGTATAGTCCAGGGGGAGTCCTACGAGCAGTACTTC,CASSIVQGESYEQYF
17,TRBV12-3/TRBV12-4,few,TRBD1,TRBJ1-1,TGTGCCAGCAGCTATCAGGCCCATTATACAGGGGGCACTGAAGCTTTCTTT,CASSYQAHYTGGTEAFF
17,TRBV7-2,few,-,TRBJ2-6,TGTGCCAGCACCCGAGCTGGACTCCCCTCTGGGGCCAACGTCCTGACTTTC,CASTRAGLPSGANVLTF
13,TRBV7-2,-,-,TRBJ1-4,TGTGCCAGCAGCTCGATACCTCAGGAAAAACTGTTTTTT,CASSSIPQEKLFF
12,TRBV7-2,-,-,TRBJ1-2,TGTGCCAGCAGCCTAGGGTGGGATGGCTACACCTTC,CASSLGWDGYTF
13,TRBV20-1,-,-,TRBJ1-1,TGCAGTGCTAGAGGGGAATGGGGCACTGAAGCTTTCTTT,CSARGEWGTEAFF
17,TRBV7-2,many,TRBD2,TRBJ2-7,TGTGCCAGCAGCTTAGAACTAGCGGGAGGGGGAGGCTACGAGCAGTACTTC,CASSLELAGGGGYEQYF
16,TRBV15,-,TRBD2,TRBJ2-5,TGTGCCACCAGCAAAGGGCGAGCGGGGGGCCAAGAGACCCAGTACTTC,CATSKGRAGGQETQYF
14,TRBV7-2,-,-,TRBJ1-6,TGTGCCAGCAGCTCAAAGGGGGGGGATTCACCCCTCCACTTT,CASSSKGGDSPLHF
12,TRBV2,-,-,TRBJ2-5,TGTGCCAGCGGGTCGGACGCAGAGACCCAGTACTTC,CASGSDAETQYF
13,TRBV10-3,-,-,TRBJ2-5,TGTGCCATCAGTGAGTTCCAAGGGGAGACCCAGTACTTC,CAISEFQGETQYF
17,TRBV7-9,few,TRBD1,TRBJ2-1,TGTGCCAGCAGCCCGCTCGCCGGGGACAGGGCCTACAATGAGCAGTTCTTC,CASSPLAGDRAYNEQFF
15,TRBV10-3,-,TRBD1,TRBJ1-4,TGTGCCATCAGTGACTCCGGGACAGGGGATGAAAAACTGTTTTTT,CAISDSGTGDEKLFF
16,TRBV7-7,few,TRBD2,TRBJ2-3,TGTGCCAGCAGCTCGGAACTAGCGGGGGGCACAGATACGCAGTATTTT,CASSSELAGGTDTQYF
14,TRBV6-2/TRBV6-3,-,-,TRBJ2-3,TGTGCCAGCAGTTACCGGCGGGGAGCAGATACGCAGTATTTT,CASSYRRGADTQYF
17,TRBV7-2,few,TRBD1,TRBJ1-1,TGTGCCAGCAGCTTACACAGGGGTGGTTGGGGGAACACTGAAGCTTTCTTT,CASSLHRGGWGNTEAFF
13,TRBV7-6,-,-,TRBJ2-1,TGTGCCAGCAGCCACCCCCTAGGGAATGAGCAGTTCTTC,CASSHPLGNEQFF
15,TRBV7-9,few,-,TRBJ2-5,TGTGCCAGCAGCTTGACAGGAACCAGTGTAGAGACCCAGTACTTC,CASSLTGTSVETQYF
15,TRBV7-9,-,-,TRBJ2-3,TGTGCCAGCAGGACTTCCTCTAGCGCCCCAGATACGCAGTATTTT,CASRTSSSAPDTQYF
14,TRBV4-2,-,TRBD1,TRBJ2-7,TGTGCCAGCAGCCAAGAGGACAGGGGCTATCGGCAGTACTTC,CASSQEDRGYRQYF
18,TRBV7-6,few,TRBD1,TRBJ2-7,TGTGCCAGCAGCTTAGGAACCGCGGGACAGGCCCTCTCCTACGAGCAGTACTTC,CASSLGTAGQALSYEQYF
14,TRBV5-6,-,TRBD2,TRBJ2-5,TGTGCCAGCAGCTTGGGGCTAGCGGGGGGGACCCAGTACTTC,CASSLGLAGGTQYF
15,TRBV20-1,-,-,TRBJ2-2,TGCAGTGCTAGGGGGCAGACATCGAACACCGGGGAGCTGTTTTTT,CSARGQTSNTGELFF
13,TRBV6-6,-,TRBD1,TRBJ2-7,TGTGCCAGCATTTTTGGACAGGGGGAAAGAAAGTACTTC,CASIFGQGERKYF
15,TRBV11-2,-,-,TRBJ1-1,TGTGCCAGCAGCTTAGGGGTTTTGGGAAGTGCTGAAGCTTTCTTT,CASSLGVLGSAEAFF
15,TRBV3-1,-,-,TRBJ2-3,TGTGCCAGCAGCCAAGTGGGGACTTACACAGATACGCAGTATTTT,CASSQVGTYTDTQYF
15,TRBV6-6,few,TRBD1,TRBJ1-4,TGTGCCAGCAACACTGGGACAGCAACTAATGAAAAACTGTTTTTT,CASNTGTATNEKLFF
13,TRBV7-6,-,TRBD1,TRBJ1-3,TGTGCCAGCAGCAAACAGGGGTTCGACACCATATATTTT,CASSKQGFDTIYF
17,TRBV7-6,-,-,TRBJ2-7,TGTGCCAGCAGCCCGAGAGGAATGGGGGAAATGGCCTACGAGCAGTACTTC,CASSPRGMGEMAYEQYF
16,TRBV5-4,-,TRBD1,TRBJ1-1,TGTGCCAGCAGCTTGTTGGCAGGGGGCTTGGGCACTGAAGCTTTCTTT,CASSLLAGGLGTEAFF
15,TRBV18,-,TRBD1,TRBJ2-5,TGTGCCAGCTCAACAGGACAGGGACTTTTGGAGACCCAGTACTTC,CASSTGQGLLETQYF
16,TRBV4-1,-,-,TRBJ2-1,TGTGCCAGCAGCCCACAAGACGCCCTCTCCTACAATGAGCAGTTCTTC,CASSPQDALSYNEQFF
15,TRBV6-1,-,-,TRBJ2-3,TGTGCCAGCAGTGAGTGGGCGGCCTCGACAGATACGCAGTATTTT,CASSEWAASTDTQYF
13,TRBV10-3,-,-,TRBJ2-3,TGTGCCATCAGTGAGTCGGGAACAAATACGCAGTATTTT,CAISESGTNTQYF
15,TRBV7-2,few,-,TRBJ2-5,TGTGCCAGCAGCCGGGGCCACAATAGACCGGAGACCCAGTACTTC,CASSRGHNRPETQYF
15,TRBV12-3/TRBV12-4,many,-,TRBJ2-4,TGTGCCAGCGGAACAGTAGGGCTCGCCAAAAACATTCAGTACTTC,CASGTVGLAKNIQYF
14,TRBV27,-,-,TRBJ1-1,TGTGCCACCCACAGCCCGGGCAGCCAGGGTGAAGCTTTCTTT,CATHSPGSQGEAFF